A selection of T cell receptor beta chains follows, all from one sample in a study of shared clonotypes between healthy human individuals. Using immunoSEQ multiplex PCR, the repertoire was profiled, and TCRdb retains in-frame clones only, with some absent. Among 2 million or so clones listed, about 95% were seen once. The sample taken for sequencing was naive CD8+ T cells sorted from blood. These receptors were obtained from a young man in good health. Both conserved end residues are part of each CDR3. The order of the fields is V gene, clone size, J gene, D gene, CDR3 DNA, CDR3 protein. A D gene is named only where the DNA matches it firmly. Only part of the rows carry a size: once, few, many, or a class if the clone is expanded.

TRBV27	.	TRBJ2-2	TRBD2	TGTGCCAGCAGTTACGCTAGCGGGGGACCCGGGGAGCTGTTTTTT	CASSYASGGPGELFF
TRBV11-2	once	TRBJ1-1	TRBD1	TGTGCCAGCAGCCCCCCGCGGGGACAGGTCCTACCTGAAGCTTTCTTT	CASSPPRGQVLPEAFF
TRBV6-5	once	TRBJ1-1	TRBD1	TGTGCCAGCAGTGGGACAGGGGGAGCCGAAGCTTTCTTT	CASSGTGGAEAFF
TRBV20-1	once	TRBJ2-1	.	TGCAGTGCTAGGGTTGTGGATGAGCAGTTCTTC	CSARVVDEQFF
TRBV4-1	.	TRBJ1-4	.	TGCGCCAGCAGCCTAGACCCAGGGAATGAAAAACTGTTTTTT	CASSLDPGNEKLFF
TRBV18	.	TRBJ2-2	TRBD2	TGTGCCAGCTCACCACGTCCAGGACTAGCGGGGGACACCGGGGAGCTGTTTTTT	CASSPRPGLAGDTGELFF
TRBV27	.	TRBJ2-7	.	TGTGCCAGCAGTTTCCTATCCCAGGTTCCCTACGAGCAGTACTTC	CASSFLSQVPYEQYF
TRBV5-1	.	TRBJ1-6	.	TGCGCCAGCAGCTTGTCAGGGGTGAAGGTGGATTCACCCCTCCACTTT	CASSLSGVKVDSPLHF
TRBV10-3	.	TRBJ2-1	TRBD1	TGTGCCATCAGTGGGAAAGGACAGGGGATTTACAATGAGCAGTTCTTC	CAISGKGQGIYNEQFF
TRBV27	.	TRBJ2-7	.	TGTGCCAGCAAAAGGGGGGGGACAGCCTACGAGCAGTACTTC	CASKRGGTAYEQYF
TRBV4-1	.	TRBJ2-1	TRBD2	TGCGCCAGCAGCCAAGCCGAGGGATCTAGCGGGGGGGTTTCGGAGTTCTTC	CASSQAEGSSGGVSEFF
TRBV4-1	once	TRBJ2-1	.	TGCGCCAGCAGCCTACTAGAACTGCTATACAATGAGCAGTTCTTC	CASSLLELLYNEQFF
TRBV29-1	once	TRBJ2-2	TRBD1	TGCAGCGTTCAAGACAGGGCGGTTGGGGAGCTGTTTTTT	CSVQDRAVGELFF
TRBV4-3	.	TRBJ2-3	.	TGCGCCAGCAGCCAAGACCCTAAGCAGAGCACAGATACGCAGTATTTT	CASSQDPKQSTDTQYF
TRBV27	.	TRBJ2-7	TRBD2	TGTGCCAGCAGTTTCGGGACTAGCGGCTCCTACGAGCAGTACTTC	CASSFGTSGSYEQYF
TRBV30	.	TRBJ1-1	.	TGTGCCTGGACCACGCTCATGGGGAACACTGAAGCTTTCTTT	CAWTTLMGNTEAFF
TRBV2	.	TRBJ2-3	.	TGTGCCAGCAGTGAAAATGGGGGTCGCGCAGATACGCAGTATTTT	CASSENGGRADTQYF
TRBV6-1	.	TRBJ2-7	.	TGTGCCAGCAGCGACCATTGGGGTAGCTCCTACGAGCAGTACTTC	CASSDHWGSSYEQYF
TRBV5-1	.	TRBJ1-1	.	TGCGCCAGCAGCTTCTGGGGCATGAACACTGAAGCTTTCTTT	CASSFWGMNTEAFF
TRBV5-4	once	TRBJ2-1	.	TGTGCCAGCAGCACGGGACACCCCAATGAGCAGTTCTTC	CASSTGHPNEQFF
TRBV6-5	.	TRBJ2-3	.	TGTGCCAGCAGTAGCACAGATACGCAGTATTTT	CASSSTDTQYF
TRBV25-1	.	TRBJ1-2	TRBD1	TGTGCCAGCAGGGGTGCCCGGGACAGGGACTATGGCTACACCTTC	CASRGARDRDYGYTF
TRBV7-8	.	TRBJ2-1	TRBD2	TGTGCCAGCAGCTTAGGCGCTGCGGGAGAGGGCGAGCAGTTCTTC	CASSLGAAGEGEQFF
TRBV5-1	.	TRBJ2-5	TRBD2	TGCGCCAGCAGCCAGGAGGGAGGGGTCCAAGAGACCCAGTACTTC	CASSQEGGVQETQYF
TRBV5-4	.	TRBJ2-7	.	TGTGCCAGCAGCTTGGCTGGGGTGGAGTACGAGCAGTACTTC	CASSLAGVEYEQYF
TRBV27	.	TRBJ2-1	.	TGTGCCAGCAGTTTAACGGTTGGGGGAGCTAACTACAATGAGCAGTTCTTC	CASSLTVGGANYNEQFF
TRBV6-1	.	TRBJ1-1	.	TGTGCCAGCAACTCGGGGTGGGCTTTCTTT	CASNSGWAFF
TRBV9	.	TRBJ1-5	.	TGTGCCAGCAGCGTAGGAGACCTTAGCAATCAGCCCCAGCATTTT	CASSVGDLSNQPQHF
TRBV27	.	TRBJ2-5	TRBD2	TGTGCCAGCAGTTTAGGTCTAGCGGGAGGACAAAACCAAGAGACCCAGTACTTC	CASSLGLAGGQNQETQYF
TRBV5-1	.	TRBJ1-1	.	TGCGCCAGCAGCTTGGCTAGACTCAACCCGGGCCTGAACACTGAAGCTTTCTTT	CASSLARLNPGLNTEAFF
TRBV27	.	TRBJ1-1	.	TGTGCCAGCAGTTTATCAATTGGCTTGTCGAACACTGAAGCTTTCTTT	CASSLSIGLSNTEAFF
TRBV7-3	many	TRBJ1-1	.	TGTGCCAGCAGCCCCCAACAGGGACTCTTGAACACTGAAGCTTTCTTT	CASSPQQGLLNTEAFF
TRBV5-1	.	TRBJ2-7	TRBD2	TGCGCCAGCAGCTTGGAGTCACTAGCGGGAGGTATCTACGAGCAGTACTTC	CASSLESLAGGIYEQYF
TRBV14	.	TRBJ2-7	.	TGTGCCAGCAGCCCAGGGACTCTTCGCCGCGGGGAGCAGTACTTC	CASSPGTLRRGEQYF
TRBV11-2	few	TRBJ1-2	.	TGTGCCAGCAGCTTAGATCCCGAGACGGTGAACTATGGCTACACCTTC	CASSLDPETVNYGYTF
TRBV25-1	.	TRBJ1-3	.	TGTGCCAGCAGTGAGGTGGGCACAAACTCTGGAAACACCATATATTTT	CASSEVGTNSGNTIYF
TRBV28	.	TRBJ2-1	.	TGTGCCAGCAGTTTAGGCGGAAACAATTACAATGAGCAGTTCTTC	CASSLGGNNYNEQFF
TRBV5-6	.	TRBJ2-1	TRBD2	TGTGCCAGCAGCTGGGGGACTAGCGGGGTGTACAATGAGCAGTTCTTC	CASSWGTSGVYNEQFF
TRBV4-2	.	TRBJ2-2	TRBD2	TGTGCCAGCAGCCATCCCACTAGCGGGGGCTCAAACACCGGGGAGCTGTTTTTT	CASSHPTSGGSNTGELFF
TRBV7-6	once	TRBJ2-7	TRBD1	TGTGCCAGCAGCGATGGACAGGGGCCGTTCTACGAGCAGTACTTC	CASSDGQGPFYEQYF
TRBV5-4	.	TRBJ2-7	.	TGTGCCAGCAGCTTCGCCGACGAGCAGTACTTC	CASSFADEQYF
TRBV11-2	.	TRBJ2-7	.	TGTGCCAGCAGCGCACAGGGCTACGAGCAGTACTTC	CASSAQGYEQYF
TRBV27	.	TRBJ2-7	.	TGTGCCAGCAGTCAGGGGGGCAGGGCCTACGAGCAGTACTTC	CASSQGGRAYEQYF